The 11 T cell receptor beta chains below come from one sample, sequenced in a study of blood T cells in healthy people across ages. A sample-barcoded 5' primer and a J-beta primer mix were used in a second PCR of roughly 7 to 11 cycles. TCRdb re-called the 5' RACE reads with MiXCR, one entry per CDR3 protein. The table includes approximately 490,000 distinct CDR3 sequences, 24% detected once. The same sample was also used in a study of T cells of mothers and their children.

The material sequenced was blood. These receptors were collected from a boy aged 10-17 years in good health.

The chain employs TRBV7-2 and TRBJ2-7; 8 nucleotides match TRBD2. The length of the CDR3 is 14 residues. Germline CDR1 SGHTA, CDR2 FQGNSA. After removal of 2 bases from V and 3 bases from J, the junction contained 3 bases not matched to a gene. Written as DNA, the CDR3 is TGTGCCAGCAGCTTACCCGGGACTAGCTACGAGCAGTACTTC. Amino acid sequence: CASSLPGTSYEQYF.

The chain joins TRBV9 to TRBJ1-2, with TRBD1 identical over 9 bases. The CDR3 is 16 amino acids. V lost 2 bases and J lost 2; bases outside the gene matches: 7. Germline CDR1 reads SGDLS; CDR2 reads YYNGEE. The CDR3 reads CASSVQPQGANYGYTF. CDR3 nucleotides: TGTGCCAGCAGCGTCCAGCCACAGGGGGCCAACTATGGCTACACCTTC.

Only a few counts were recorded for this clonotype. This rearrangement joins TRBV4-1 to TRBJ2-7; 7 nucleotides agree with TRBD1. V was pared by 4 bases and J by 4 bases, with 4 bases of the junction left unmatched. The length of the CDR3 is 13 residues. The germline gives CDR1 MGHRA, CDR2 YSYEKL. The DNA of the CDR3 is TGCGCCAGCAGCCCCGTGGGACAGTACGAGCAGTACTTC. Translated: CASSPVGQYEQYF.

This chain connects TRBV7-2 to TRBJ2-5, with TRBD2 as a possible D gene (6 bases). Between the trimmed V and J ends, which lost 5 bases and 4 bases, there was a span of 14 bases. CDR3 length: 14 amino acids. Looked up from germline, CDR1 is SGHTA and CDR2 is FQGNSA. DNA of the CDR3: TGTGCCAGCAGCCTAGGCGGGAAAGGAGAGACCCAGTACTTC. It encodes CASSLGGKGETQYF.

The V call is TRBV6-4, the J call TRBJ2-5, with TRBD2 as a possible D gene (5 bases). V lost 5 bases and J lost 5, with 15 bases in between. The CDR3 sequence is 14 residues long. CDR1 and CDR2 (germline): MRHNA, SNTAGT. The CDR3 here is CASSKEGSMETQYF. The CDR3 DNA follows: TGTGCCAGCAGTAAAGAGGGCTCTATGGAGACCCAGTACTTC.

This chain uses TRBV20-1 with TRBJ2-5, with TRBD1 matching 12 bases. The better agreement between TRBJ2-7 and the DNA end casts doubt on the J call. The CDR3 is made up of 16 amino acids. Germline lookup yields CDR1 DFQATT and CDR2 SNEGSKA (reference sequence). The DNA for the CDR3 is TGCAGTGCTAGCCCCCTAGGGGGACAGGGGGCTTACGAGCAGTACTTC. Translation: CSASPLGGQGAYEQYF.

The chain links TRBV12-3 or TRBV12-4 to TRBJ2-3, with D uncertain. The CDR3 totals 11 residues. V lost 6 bases, J lost 6 bases, and 7 bases lay in between. In DNA, the CDR3 is TGTGCCAGCAGCAAATGGGATACGCAGTATTTT. Translating gives CASSKWDTQYF.

The genes are TRBV15 and TRBJ1-6; 10 nucleotides agree with TRBD1. The V segment lost 8 bases and the J segment 7 bases; nucleotides outside the gene matches: 8. Germline V gene sequence: CDR1 LNHNV, CDR2 YYDKDF (reference sequence). The CDR3 sequence is 15 residues long. The CDR3 region is CATRRGTGANSPLHF. The CDR3 nucleotides read TGTGCCACCCGACGAGGGACAGGGGCCAATTCACCCCTCCACTTT.

V gene TRBV7-2 combines with J gene TRBJ2-3; 14 nucleotides match TRBD2. The germline V gene encodes CDR1 SGHTA and CDR2 FQGNSA. The CDR3 is 16 amino acids. Trimming removed 5 bases from V and 4 bases from J; junction bases left unmatched: 5. The CDR3 nucleotides read TGTGCCAGCAGCACGGGACTAGCGGGGGTCGCAGATACGCAGTATTTT. This gives the protein CASSTGLAGVADTQYF.

CDR3 DNA sequence: TGTGCCAGCCGACTAGCGGGAGAAGGTACAGATACGCAGTATTTT. Translated: CASRLAGEGTDTQYF. The chain joins TRBV28 to TRBJ2-3; 12 bases are a match to TRBD2. The CDR3 runs 15 residues. The germline CDR1 and CDR2 sequences are MDHEN and SYDVKM. With V trimmed by 8 bases and J by 3 bases, 6 bases remained unmatched. The full variable domain, with the rest looked up from reference TRBV28 and TRBJ2-3, is DVKVTQSSRYLVKRTGEKVFLECVQDMDHENMFWYRQDPGLGLRLIYFSYDVKMKEKGDIPEGYSVSREKKERFSLILESASTNQTSMYLCASRLAGEGTDTQYFGPGTRLTVL.

V is TRBV4-1 and J is TRBJ2-3; D perhaps matches TRBD1 (6 bases). CDR1 MGHRA and CDR2 YSYEKL come from the germline V gene. The CDR3 totals 16 residues. V lost 0 bases, J lost 3 bases, and 13 bases lay in between. CDR3 amino acids: CASSQDQTGQTDTQYF. In DNA form, the CDR3 reads TGCGCCAGCAGCCAAGATCAAACAGGGCAGACAGATACGCAGTATTTT.